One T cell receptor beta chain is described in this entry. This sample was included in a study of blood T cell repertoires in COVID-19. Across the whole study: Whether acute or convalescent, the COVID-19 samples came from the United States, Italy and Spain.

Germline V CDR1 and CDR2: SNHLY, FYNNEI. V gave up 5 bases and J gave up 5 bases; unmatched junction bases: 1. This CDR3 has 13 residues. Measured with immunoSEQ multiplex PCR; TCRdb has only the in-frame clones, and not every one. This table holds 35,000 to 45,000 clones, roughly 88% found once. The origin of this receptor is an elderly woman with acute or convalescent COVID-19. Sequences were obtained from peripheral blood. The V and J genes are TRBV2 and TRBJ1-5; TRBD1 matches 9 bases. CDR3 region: CASSRDRDQPQHF. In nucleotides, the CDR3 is TGTGCCAGCAGTCGGGACAGGGATCAGCCCCAGCATTTT.